The sequence of this T cell receptor beta chain was determined in a study of CD8 T cells in Susac syndrome. A quantity of about 0.5 to 1 ug RNA underwent reverse transcription using random hexamers. MiXCR was run by TCRdb on the immunoSEQ multiplex PCR reads, yielding one entry per CDR3 protein. Of 95,000 to 150,000 distinct CDR3 sequences in the sample, 85% to 95% were seen once. Negative isolation was applied to CD8+ and CD4+ T cells, and FACS enrichment was applied to TEMRA cells. V was pared by 4 bases and J by 5 bases, with 9 bases of the junction left unmatched. The V gene's germline CDR1 is MNHEY and CDR2 SMNVEV (reference sequence). The CDR3 totals 15 residues.

Sequencing was performed on CD8+ T cells from PBMCs. The rearrangement uses TRBV27 and TRBJ2-7, with 9 bases lining up with TRBD1. The sequence derives from a human donor with Susac syndrome. CDR3 region: CASSSQQGASDEQYF. DNA of the CDR3: TGTGCCAGCAGTTCCCAACAGGGGGCAAGCGACGAGCAGTACTTC.